What follows is one T cell receptor (beta chain) and its context. Its specificity is not known. The sample originates from a study of cytomegalovirus exposure and HLA in healthy donors. Findings and limits, study-wide: A classifier reportedly called cytomegalovirus status with high sensitivity and specificity.

In the PCR, 60 Vbeta and 13 Jbeta primers were used. The table came from immunoSEQ multiplex PCR; TCRdb's copy has only in-frame clones and leaves some out. The repertoire holds a few hundred thousand clones, with approximately 80% as singletons. This sequence originates from a girl aged 5-17 years in good health and CMV-seronegative. The sample comprised PBMCs.

The CDR3: CASTGRNYGYTF. CDR3 bases: TGTGCCTCGACAGGGCGTAACTATGGCTACACCTTC. The V call is TRBV30, the J call TRBJ1-2; TRBD1 aligns across 7 bases. The CDR3 contains 12 residues. CDR1 and CDR2 (germline): GTSNPN, SVGIG (reference sequence). The trim removed 7 bases at V and 1 base at J, leaving 3 bases unmatched.